A selection of T cell receptor beta chains follows, all from one sample in a study of graft-versus-host responses after intestinal transplantation. Libraries were prepared by immunoSEQ multiplex PCR; TCRdb keeps only in-frame clonotypes and omits some of them. The repertoire has some 13,000 clones, roughly 35% of them found once; the top ten carry approximately 1%. The sequencing used alloreactive CD4+ T cells from a mixed lymphocyte reaction culture, collected before intestinal transplant. The receptors derive from a human patient who received an intestinal transplant. CDR3s leave out the opening cysteine and the closing phenylalanine or tryptophan. Fields, in order: V gene, J gene, D gene, CDR3 protein. A D gene is named only where the DNA matches it firmly.

TRBV18,TRBJ2-3,.,ASSPRLSDTQY
TRBV27,TRBJ2-4,.,ASTLPGPTISLAKNIQY
TRBV30,TRBJ1-2,TRBD1,AWGQGAGGYT
TRBV7-2,TRBJ2-7,TRBD2,ASSLNSGGAYEQY
TRBV10-3,TRBJ1-2,TRBD1,AIRPRTGPNYGYT
TRBV7-9,TRBJ1-2,TRBD1,ASSLPRGQGDYGYT
TRBV5-1,TRBJ1-2,TRBD1,ASSLISGTGPGYT
TRBV5-8,TRBJ2-3,TRBD2,ASSLGIAGDTDTQY
TRBV6-1,TRBJ2-7,.,ASSAHTGSYEQY
TRBV29-1,TRBJ1-2,TRBD1,SAAPGQGALGYT
TRBV7-2,TRBJ2-3,.,ASSQSSPPTDTQY
TRBV7-9,TRBJ2-7,.,ASSSESGEQY
TRBV14,TRBJ2-2,.,ASSRPYGGSTGELF
TRBV7-2,TRBJ2-1,.,ASSLFAVRNEQF
TRBV9,TRBJ2-1,TRBD2,ASSVGEGQGMYNEQF
TRBV19,TRBJ1-5,TRBD1,ASSATGVEPQH
TRBV12-5,TRBJ1-2,.,ASGSSTGGRFYGYT
TRBV4-3,TRBJ2-7,TRBD2,ASSHGLAYEQY
TRBV5-1,TRBJ2-1,TRBD1,ASSMDRGRIYEQF
TRBV11-3,TRBJ1-2,.,ASSSPGGNGYT
TRBV2,TRBJ2-7,TRBD1,ASRRTGISHEQY
TRBV10-3,TRBJ1-2,.,AISGPAGAGYT
TRBV2,TRBJ2-1,TRBD2,ASSGRTSRGNEQF
TRBV7-2,TRBJ2-1,.,ASSLTGGYNEQF
TRBV27,TRBJ1-2,.,ASSTSDSLSRNYGYT
TRBV7-9,TRBJ1-1,TRBD1,ASSRQGSGTEAF
TRBV7-2,TRBJ2-3,TRBD2,ASRSGGSTDTQY
TRBV10-3,TRBJ1-4,TRBD1,AISEERQGVSKLF
TRBV27,TRBJ2-3,TRBD2,ASSRRASGGPTDTQY
TRBV5-1,TRBJ2-3,TRBD2,ASSLTSGVTDTQY
TRBV4-1,TRBJ1-2,.,ASSQVSGGFYGCT
TRBV7-2,TRBJ2-5,.,ASSLKAAQY
TRBV19,TRBJ1-2,.,ASSPPAVYGYT
TRBV9,TRBJ2-1,TRBD1,ASSGTGDPYNEQF
TRBV9,TRBJ2-7,.,ASSVGLGPPYEQY
TRBV7-8,TRBJ1-2,.,ASSLTGWDGYT
TRBV30,TRBJ2-3,TRBD2,AWRATSGGLYTDTQY
TRBV14,TRBJ2-3,TRBD2,ASSPRGGRADTQY
TRBV6-1,TRBJ1-3,.,ASSKTVFSGNTIY
TRBV5-1,TRBJ1-1,.,ASSTTGPTNTEAF
TRBV7-2,TRBJ1-6,TRBD1,ASSSQGAQSSPLH
TRBV11-2,TRBJ1-2,.,ASSRGGYGYT
TRBV27,TRBJ2-3,.,ASSHAPDLSGWL
TRBV10-3,TRBJ1-1,.,AISDPRVAMNTEAF
TRBV5-1,TRBJ1-5,.,ASSPIGGGQPQH
TRBV29-1,TRBJ1-1,.,SVEVQMNTEAF
TRBV14,TRBJ1-2,TRBD1,ASSQGDRGPGYGYT
TRBV5-6,TRBJ2-3,TRBD1,ASSWGDRGFTDTQY
TRBV7-8,TRBJ1-4,TRBD1,ASSPIPGQGTEKLF
TRBV7-9,TRBJ1-6,.,ASSLAGGINSPLH
TRBV5-1,TRBJ2-6,.,ASSLIPTGANVLT
TRBV6-5,TRBJ1-3,.,ARPGGGFGNTIY
TRBV27,TRBJ2-1,TRBD2,ASSSGGDEQF
TRBV30,TRBJ1-3,.,AWSPSRTFGGESGNTIY
TRBV29-1,TRBJ2-2,.,SAPPRPVENTGELF
TRBV5-1,TRBJ1-2,TRBD1,ASSLGGLGTGESGYT
TRBV7-2,TRBJ1-1,.,ASSLEAAGVDTEAF
TRBV6-1,TRBJ1-1,.,ASSLSGQQAF
TRBV25-1,TRBJ1-2,TRBD1,ASSEGQGRNGYT
TRBV7-8,TRBJ2-7,TRBD2,ASSHSGLAGGLSYEQY